The clone carrying this T cell receptor beta chain was seen ten or more times. This entry comes from a study of T cells of healthy individuals. One entry per CDR3 protein results from TCRdb running MiXCR on the 5' RACE reads. The sample has approximately 89,000 distinct CDR3 sequences, about 5% seen once. This clonotype was obtained from a female donor in good health.

The CDR3 DNA follows: TGTGCCAGCAACCCCCTGGGGGATACGCAGTATTTT. Amino acid sequence: CASNPLGDTQYF. This chain uses TRBV7-9 with TRBJ2-3; D not certain. From germline, CDR1 is SEHNR and CDR2 FQNEAQ (reference sequence). Trimming took off 7 bases at V and 6 bases at J, with 11 bases between the two ends. CDR3 length equals 12 residues.